This TCR beta chain comes out of a study of blood T cells in healthy people across ages. Alongside a J-beta primer mix, a sample-barcoded 5' primer served in a second PCR lasting about 7 to 11 cycles. MiXCR, applied by TCRdb to the 5' RACE reads, yields one record per CDR3 protein. The repertoire holds hundreds of thousands of distinct CDR3 sequences, with 40% to 65% as singletons. CDR1 is MNHEY and CDR2 is SVGAGI in the germline V gene. CDR3 length equals 12 residues. V was shortened by 4 bases and J by 8 bases, with 6 bases between the two germline ends. About this clonotype: Antigen specificity is unknown.

Study-wide findings and caveats: The authors considered diversity estimates from one million T cells to be underestimates. Donor CMV infection status was unknown, possibly confounding age-related changes in expanded clonotypes. Long-lived donors had more naive CD4+ cells and higher diversity than aged donors. Percentage of naive T cells showed a strong correlation with TCR beta diversity.

The chain employs TRBV6-5 and TRBJ1-6; D remains ambiguous. Sequenced material: blood. The sequence derives from a woman at least 80 years old in good health. As DNA, the CDR3 is TGTGCCAGCAGTTTGTTTGATTCACCCCTCCACTTT. Amino acid sequence: CASSLFDSPLHF.